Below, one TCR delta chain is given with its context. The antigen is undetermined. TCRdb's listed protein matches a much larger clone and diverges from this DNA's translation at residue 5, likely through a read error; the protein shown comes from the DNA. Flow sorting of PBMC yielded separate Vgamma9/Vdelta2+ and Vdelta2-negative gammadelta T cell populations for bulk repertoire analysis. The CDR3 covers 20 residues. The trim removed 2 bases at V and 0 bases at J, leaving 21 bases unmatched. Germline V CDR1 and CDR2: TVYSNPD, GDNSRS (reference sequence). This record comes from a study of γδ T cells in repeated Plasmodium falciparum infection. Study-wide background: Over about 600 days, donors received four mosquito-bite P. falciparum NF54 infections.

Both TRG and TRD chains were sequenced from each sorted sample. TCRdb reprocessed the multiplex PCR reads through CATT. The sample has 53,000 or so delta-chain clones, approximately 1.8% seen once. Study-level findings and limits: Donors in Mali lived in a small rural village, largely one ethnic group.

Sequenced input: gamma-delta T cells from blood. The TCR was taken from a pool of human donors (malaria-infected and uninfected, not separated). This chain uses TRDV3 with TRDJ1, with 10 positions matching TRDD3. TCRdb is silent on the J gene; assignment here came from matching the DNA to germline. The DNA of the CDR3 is TGTGCCTTTTCCAGTAGGCCGTACTGGGGGATCAGTCCCAACACCGATAAACTCATCTTT. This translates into CAFSSRPYWGISPNTDKLIF.